The next 8 T cell receptor beta chains were all read from a single sample in a study of cytomegalovirus exposure and HLA in healthy donors. Researchers ran the PCR with 60 Vbeta and 13 Jbeta primers. The table came from immunoSEQ multiplex PCR; TCRdb's copy has only in-frame clones and leaves some out. The data hold 85,000 to 130,000 clones, with 78% observed a single time. Source material: PBMCs. These receptors all come from a woman aged 40 to 55 in good health and CMV-seronegative.

As concerns this clone: A read error may account for a junction end that differs from germline. The V gene is TRBV7-9, the J gene TRBJ2-3; D gene uncertain. The CDR3 sequence is 13 residues long. Germline V gene lookup returns CDR1 SEHNR and CDR2 FQNEAQ (reference sequence). The CDR3 loop is CSSSLDGRDTQYF. CDR3 coding DNA: TGTTCCAGCAGCTTAGATGGCCGAGATACGCAGTATTTT.

The chain is built from TRBV4-3 and TRBJ2-6, with a possible D match to TRBD1 (5 bases). Germline CDR1 is LGHNA and CDR2 is YSLEER. Deletions cut 0 bases from V and 11 bases from J, with 14 bases between. This CDR3 spans 15 amino acids. The CDR3 DNA is TGCGCCAGCAGCCAAGAAGGGGCCAGGAGTCACGTCCTGACTTTC. It codes for CASSQEGARSHVLTF.

V usage is TRBV30 and J usage is TRBJ1-6, with TRBD1 as a possible D gene (5 bases). The germline V gene has CDR1 GTSNPN and CDR2 SVGIG (reference sequence). V lost 6 bases, J lost 7 bases, and 16 bases lay in between. This CDR3 is 14 amino acids long. The CDR3 DNA reads TGTGCCTGTCCGGGACTGAAGAGGAATTCACCCCTCCACTTT. This gives the protein CACPGLKRNSPLHF.

The gene calls are TRBV28 and TRBJ2-7, with no clear D. The V and J ends lost 3 bases and 6 bases respectively, with 9 bases between them. From germline, CDR1 is MDHEN and CDR2 SYDVKM. This CDR3 region has 12 residues. The CDR3 is CASSFIRSEQYF. The CDR3 region has the DNA TGTGCCAGCAGTTTCATCCGGAGCGAGCAGTACTTC.

The chain couples TRBV14 to TRBJ2-7, with a weak D call TRBD2 (7 bases). Trimming pared 3 bases from V and 6 bases from J, leaving 15 bases between. Germline V CDR1 and CDR2: SGHDN, FVKESK. CDR3 length equals 14 residues. CDR3 protein: CASSHLIGGAEQYF. DNA for the CDR3: TGTGCCAGCAGCCATTTAATTGGGGGGGCCGAGCAGTACTTC.

This clone has just one count. V gene TRBV5-1 combines with J gene TRBJ2-5, with 9 bases matching TRBD2. Germline CDR1 SGHRS, CDR2 YFSETQ. The CDR3 loop spans 17 amino acids. The J segment lost 2 bases and the V segment lost 4 bases, leaving 12 bases of the junction unmatched. The CDR3: CASSPGAYLAGQETQYF. The CDR3 DNA is TGCGCCAGCAGCCCTGGGGCCTATCTAGCGGGGCAAGAGACCCAGTACTTC.

Remarks on this clone: The junction and the germline gene differ at one end; a read error may be behind it. The chain employs TRBV7-6 and TRBJ1-6; 8 bases are a match to TRBD1. This CDR3 is 13 amino acids long. From germline, CDR1 is SGHVS and CDR2 FNYEAQ. The CDR3 spells CASSRAQDRALHF. CDR3 in DNA: TGTGCCAGCAGCCGCGCCCAGGACAGGGCCCTTCACTTT.

The chain links TRBV7-6 to TRBJ2-3; 12 nucleotides match TRBD2. The CDR3 sequence is 16 residues long. Germline V CDR1 and CDR2: SGHVS, FNYEAQ. The V and J ends lost 5 bases and 4 bases, in that order; junction bases with no gene match: 7. CDR3 protein: CASSPPTSGGADTQYF. CDR3 nucleotides: TGTGCCAGCAGCCCTCCGACTAGCGGGGGCGCAGATACGCAGTATTTT.